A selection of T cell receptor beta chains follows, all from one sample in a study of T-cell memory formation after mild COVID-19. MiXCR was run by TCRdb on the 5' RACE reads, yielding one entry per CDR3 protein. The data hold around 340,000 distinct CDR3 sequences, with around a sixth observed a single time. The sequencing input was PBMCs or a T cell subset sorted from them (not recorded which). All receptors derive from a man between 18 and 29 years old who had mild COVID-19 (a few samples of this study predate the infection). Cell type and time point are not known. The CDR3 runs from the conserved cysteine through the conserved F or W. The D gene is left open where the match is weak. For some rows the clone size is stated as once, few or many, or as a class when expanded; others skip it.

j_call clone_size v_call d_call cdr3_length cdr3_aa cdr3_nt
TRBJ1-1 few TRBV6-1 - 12 CATSRGASEAFF TGTGCCACCTCCCGCGGGGCCTCTGAAGCTTTCTTT
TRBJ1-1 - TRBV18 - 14 CASSQGRGETEAFF TGTGCCAGCTCACAGGGACGGGGAGAAACTGAAGCTTTCTTT
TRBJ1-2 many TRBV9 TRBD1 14 CASSVGGGDYGYTF TGTGCCAGCAGCGTAGGAGGGGGCGACTATGGCTACACCTTC
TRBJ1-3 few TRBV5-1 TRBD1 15 CASSSGQAAGNTIYF TGCGCCAGCAGCTCCGGACAGGCGGCTGGAAACACCATATATTTT
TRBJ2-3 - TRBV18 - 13 CASSPPMADTQYF TGTGCCAGCTCACCACCGATGGCAGATACGCAGTATTTT
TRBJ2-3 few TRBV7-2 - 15 CASSFHQGSADTQYF TGTGCCAGCAGCTTCCATCAGGGGAGTGCAGATACGCAGTATTTT
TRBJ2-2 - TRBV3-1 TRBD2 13 CASSQGTSGALFF TGTGCCAGCAGCCAAGGCACTAGCGGGGCTTTGTTTTTT
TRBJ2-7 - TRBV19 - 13 CASSITPAYEQYF TGTGCCAGTAGTATAACGCCAGCCTACGAGCAGTACTTC
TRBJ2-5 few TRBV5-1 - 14 CASSLATAQETQYF TGCGCCAGCAGCTTGGCGACCGCACAAGAGACCCAGTACTTC
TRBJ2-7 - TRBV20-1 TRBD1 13 CSANRDRDYEQYF TGCAGTGCCAACCGGGACAGGGACTACGAGCAGTACTTC
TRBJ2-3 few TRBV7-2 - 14 CASGGPSGTDTQYF TGTGCCAGCGGGGGGCCCTCGGGCACAGATACGCAGTATTTT
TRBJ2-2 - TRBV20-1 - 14 CSARDPTGPGELFF TGCAGTGCTAGAGATCCGACCGGGCCCGGGGAGCTGTTTTTT
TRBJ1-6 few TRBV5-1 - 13 CASSGTGNSPLHF TGCGCCAGCAGCGGAACAGGGAATTCACCCCTCCACTTT
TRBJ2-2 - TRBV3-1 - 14 CASSQVPYTGELFF TGTGCCAGCAGCCAAGTGCCGTACACCGGGGAGCTGTTTTTT
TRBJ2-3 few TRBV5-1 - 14 CASSLMSSTDTQYF TGCGCCAGCAGCTTAATGTCTAGCACAGATACGCAGTATTTT
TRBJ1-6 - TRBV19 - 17 CASSVGGSGLFHSPLHF TGTGCCAGTAGTGTCGGTGGAAGTGGGCTCTTTCATTCACCCCTCCACTTT
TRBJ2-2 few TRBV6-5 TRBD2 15 CASSYGQRGSGELFF TGTGCCAGCAGTTACGGCCAGCGGGGGTCCGGGGAGCTGTTTTTT
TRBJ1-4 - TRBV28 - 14 CASSFAQGGEKLFF TGTGCCAGCAGTTTTGCACAGGGCGGTGAAAAACTGTTTTTT
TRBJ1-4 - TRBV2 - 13 CASTGENNEKLFF TGTGCCAGCACAGGAGAGAATAATGAAAAACTGTTTTTT
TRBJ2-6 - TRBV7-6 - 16 CASESSGRSGANVLTF TGTGCCAGCGAATCGTCAGGGAGATCTGGGGCCAACGTCCTGACTTTC
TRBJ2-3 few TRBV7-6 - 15 CASSPHGGRTDTQYF TGTGCCAGCAGCCCGCATGGGGGACGGACAGATACGCAGTATTTT
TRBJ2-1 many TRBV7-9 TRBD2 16 CASSPERGRLPYEQFF TGTGCCAGCAGCCCCGAGCGGGGGAGGCTACCCTATGAGCAGTTCTTC
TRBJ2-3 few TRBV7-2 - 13 CASATIQRDTQYF TGTGCCAGCGCCACCATTCAGCGAGATACGCAGTATTTT
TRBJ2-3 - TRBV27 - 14 CASSLIASTDTQYF TGTGCCAGCAGTTTAATTGCTAGCACAGATACGCAGTATTTT
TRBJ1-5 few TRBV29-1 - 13 CSVQTSGNQPQHF TGCAGCGTTCAAACGTCAGGGAATCAGCCCCAGCATTTT
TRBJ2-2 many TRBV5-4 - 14 CASSLGVSAGELFF TGTGCCAGCAGCTTGGGTGTCAGCGCCGGGGAGCTGTTTTTT
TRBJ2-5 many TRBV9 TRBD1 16 CASSVASQGAGETQYF TGTGCCAGCAGCGTAGCTTCCCAGGGGGCGGGGGAGACCCAGTACTTC